The source of this T cell receptor beta chain is a study of T cell responses to AZD1222 COVID-19 vaccine (dated by TCRdb to the early 2020s). Regarding the research as a whole: AZD1222 recipients with second doses at about 4 weeks or about 12 weeks were pooled, because spike-specific TCR depth and breadth did not differ between schedules. TCR sequencing was performed for about 250 trial participants, of whom around 210 were given two doses of AZD1222 and approximately 26 were given two doses of MenACWY control vaccine. Trial participants were enrolled by age into subgroups of 18-55, 56-69 and 70-plus years, and around 150, 28 and 57 TCR-sequenced participants, respectively, were included in these subgroups.

The time point label corresponds to: baseline before first vaccination. Vaccinee samples were obtained from the UK trials COV001 and COV002, which included a single-blind randomized controlled phase 2/3 trial of AZD1222 (ChAdOx1 nCoV-19) in healthy adults. For TCRbeta chain sequencing, PBMC samples from trial participants were taken at day 0 and at day 28 after the second dose. The CDR3 regions of human TCRbeta chains were analyzed by immunosequencing. Under the source paper's analysis protocol: Repertoire TCRs were matched against a reference library of SARS-CoV-2-specific TCRs generated with the MIRA antigen-specificity platform. Breadth meant the fraction of unique TCRs that were SARS-CoV-2-associated, whereas depth meant the fraction of total T cells that were SARS-CoV-2-associated. Using the MIRA data, each spike-specific TCR was mapped to the spike region that the TCR reacts to and placed in a CD4 or CD8 class. Log10-transformed breadth and depth values were compared by one-way ANOVA with Sidak's multiple comparisons tests. TCRdb mirrors the immuneACCESS table, restricted to in-frame sequences. Some clones are absent from its copies; in checked studies, under half trace to an unresolved V gene, and the reason for the others is unknown. The V and J calls and the clone size are those of that table, but D and trimming were determined from the DNA. The sample data list more than 85,000 clones, and roughly 82% of these were observed just once. The biggest ten clones account for 4% to 6% of the sample.

The investigation overall reported the following: Conclusions about previously exposed vaccinees are limited because only six or seven AZD1222 recipients were SARS-CoV-2 seropositive at baseline. Most participants were white British and females outnumbered males, and the authors suggested that clonal diversity may have been underestimated. Because no day 14 peak-response samples were available, the repertoires could be characterized only after the peak T cell response. A significant rise in spike-specific TCR breadth and depth was observed after two AZD1222 doses relative to day 0 and relative to MenACWY recipients. In the small 56-69-year group, the increase in depth fell short of significance, most likely because of low power. Vaccine-associated CD4 TCRs spanned the whole spike protein, with dominant responses in regions 160-218 and 743-854. Epitopes outside the regions mutated in the B.1.351 and B.1.1.7 variants were reportedly recognized by nearly half of the unique spike-specific TCRs.

V is pared back by 1 base and J by 0 bases, with 13 bases lying between the germline termini. Sequences SGHRS (CDR1) and YFSETQ (CDR2) are obtained from the germline V gene. Inclusive of the bounding cysteine and phenylalanine, the CDR3 is 17 residues long. Of the read, only the CDR3 DNA is kept; its 51 bases are in frame from base 1. This clone was detected once. Its antigen specificity is not known. Base qualities are not recorded, but no much larger clone differs from it by a single base. Recombination connected TRBV5-1 to TRBJ2-2; the D segment cannot be called with confidence. The starting material was peripheral blood, obtained on day 0 of AZD1222 vaccination. The receptor comes from an adult in good health. The CDR3 region has the sequence CASSLTSTTPNTGELFF. The bases are TGCGCCAGCAGCTTGACCAGTACAACCCCGAACACCGGGGAGCTGTTTTTT.